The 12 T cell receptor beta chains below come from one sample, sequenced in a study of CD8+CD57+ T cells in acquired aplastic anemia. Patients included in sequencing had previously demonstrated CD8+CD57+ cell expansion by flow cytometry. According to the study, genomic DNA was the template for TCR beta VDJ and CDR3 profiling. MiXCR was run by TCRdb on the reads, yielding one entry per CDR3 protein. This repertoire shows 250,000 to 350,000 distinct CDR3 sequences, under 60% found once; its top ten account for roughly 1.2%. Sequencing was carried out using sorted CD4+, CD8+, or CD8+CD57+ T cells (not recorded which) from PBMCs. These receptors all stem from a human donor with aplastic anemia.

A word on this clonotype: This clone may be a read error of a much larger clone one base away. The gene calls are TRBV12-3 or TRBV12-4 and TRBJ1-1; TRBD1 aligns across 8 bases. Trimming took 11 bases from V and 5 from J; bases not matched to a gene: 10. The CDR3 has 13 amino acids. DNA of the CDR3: TGTGCCGGCAAGTTACAGGGGGGGACTGAAGCTTTCTTT. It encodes CAGKLQGGTEAFF.

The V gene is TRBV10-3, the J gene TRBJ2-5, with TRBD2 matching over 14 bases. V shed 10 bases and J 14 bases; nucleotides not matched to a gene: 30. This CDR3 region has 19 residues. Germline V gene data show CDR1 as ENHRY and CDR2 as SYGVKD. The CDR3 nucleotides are TGTGCCACCAGAAACCTGGGTGGGCATAGGGGACTAGCGGGAGACGGTTACTACTTC. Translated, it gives CATRNLGGHRGLAGDGYYF.

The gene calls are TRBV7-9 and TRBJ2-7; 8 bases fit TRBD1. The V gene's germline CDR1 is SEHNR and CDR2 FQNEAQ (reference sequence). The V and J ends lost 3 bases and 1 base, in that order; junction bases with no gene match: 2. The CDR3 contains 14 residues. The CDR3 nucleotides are TGTGCCAGCAGCTTGGGACAGGCGTCCTACGAGCAGTACTTC. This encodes CASSLGQASYEQYF.

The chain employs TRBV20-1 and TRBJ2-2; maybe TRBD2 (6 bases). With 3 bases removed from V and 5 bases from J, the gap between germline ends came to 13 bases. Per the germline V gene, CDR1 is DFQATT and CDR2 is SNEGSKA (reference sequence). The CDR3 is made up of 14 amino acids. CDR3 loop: CSARGGKRTGELFF. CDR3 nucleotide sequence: TGCAGTGCTAGGGGGGGTAAAAGAACCGGGGAGCTGTTTTTT.

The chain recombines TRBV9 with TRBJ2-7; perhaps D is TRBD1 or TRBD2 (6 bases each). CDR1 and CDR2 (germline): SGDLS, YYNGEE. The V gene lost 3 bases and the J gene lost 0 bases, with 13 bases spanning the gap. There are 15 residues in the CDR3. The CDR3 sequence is CASSEGGLPSYEQYF. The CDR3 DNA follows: TGTGCCAGCAGCGAAGGGGGGCTGCCCTCCTACGAGCAGTACTTC.

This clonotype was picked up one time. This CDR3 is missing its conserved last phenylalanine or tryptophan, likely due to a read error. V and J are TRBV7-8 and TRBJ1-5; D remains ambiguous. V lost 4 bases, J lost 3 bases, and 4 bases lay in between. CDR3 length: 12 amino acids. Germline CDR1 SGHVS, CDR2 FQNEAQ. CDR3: CASSSNNQPQHS. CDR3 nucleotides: TGTGCCAGCAGCTCGAACAATCAGCCCCAGCATTCA.

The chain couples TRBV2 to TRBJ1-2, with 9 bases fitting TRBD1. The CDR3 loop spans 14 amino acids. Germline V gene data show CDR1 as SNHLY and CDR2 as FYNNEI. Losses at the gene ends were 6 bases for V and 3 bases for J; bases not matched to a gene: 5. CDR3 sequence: CASRKGQGDYGYTF. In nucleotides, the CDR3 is TGTGCCAGCAGAAAGGGACAGGGAGACTATGGCTACACCTTC. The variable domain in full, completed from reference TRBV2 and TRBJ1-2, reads EPEVTQTPSHQVTQMGQEVILRCVPISNHLYFYWYRQILGQKVEFLVSFYNNEISEKSEIFDDQFSVERPDGSNFTLKIRSTKLEDSAMYFCASRKGQGDYGYTFGSGTRLTVV.

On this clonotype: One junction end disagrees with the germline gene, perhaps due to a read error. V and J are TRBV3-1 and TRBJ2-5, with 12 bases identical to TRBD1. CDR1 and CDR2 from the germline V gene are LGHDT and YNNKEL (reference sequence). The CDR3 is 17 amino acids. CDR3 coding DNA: TGCGCCAGCAGTCCTCGGGACAGGGGGCGGAGGCAAGAGACCCAGTACTTC. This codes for CASSPRDRGRRQETQYF.

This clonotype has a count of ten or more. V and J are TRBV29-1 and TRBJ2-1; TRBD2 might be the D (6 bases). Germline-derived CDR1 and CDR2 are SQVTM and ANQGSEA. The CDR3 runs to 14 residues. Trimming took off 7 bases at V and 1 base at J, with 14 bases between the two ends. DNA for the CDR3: TGCAGCGGCGGGACTGGCCTATCCTACAATGAGCAGTTCTTC. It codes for CSGGTGLSYNEQFF.

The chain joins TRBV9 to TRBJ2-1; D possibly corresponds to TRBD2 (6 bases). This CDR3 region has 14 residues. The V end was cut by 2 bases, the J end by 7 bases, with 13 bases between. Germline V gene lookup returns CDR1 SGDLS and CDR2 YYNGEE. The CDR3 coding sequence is TGTGCCAGCAGCGTCAGCGGGCATGAGAATGAGCAGTTCTTC. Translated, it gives CASSVSGHENEQFF.

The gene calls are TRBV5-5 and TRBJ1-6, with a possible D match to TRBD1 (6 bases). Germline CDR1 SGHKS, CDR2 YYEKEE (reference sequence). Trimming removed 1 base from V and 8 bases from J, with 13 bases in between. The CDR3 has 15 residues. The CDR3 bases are TGTGCCAGCAGCTTGCCCGCCAGGGGAGATTCACCCCTCCACTTT. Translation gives CASSLPARGDSPLHF.

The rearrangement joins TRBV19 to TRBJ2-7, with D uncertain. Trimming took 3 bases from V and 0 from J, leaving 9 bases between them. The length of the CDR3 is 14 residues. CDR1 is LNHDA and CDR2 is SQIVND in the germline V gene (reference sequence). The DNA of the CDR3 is TGTGCCAGTAGTATGAACACCAACTCCTACGAGCAGTACTTC. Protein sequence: CASSMNTNSYEQYF.